This entry describes one T cell receptor beta chain. Only in-frame clones appear in the TCRdb table, and some are missing; sequencing was by immunoSEQ multiplex PCR. This sample has about 150,000 clones, with over 75% found just once. This sample was taken from a study of blood T cell repertoires in COVID-19. Looking at the study overall: Italy, Spain and the United States were the sources of the convalescent and acute COVID-19 samples.

The CDR3 totals 11 residues. The germline V gene encodes CDR1 MNHEY and CDR2 SVGAGI. Trimming took 4 bases from V and 10 from J, leaving 8 bases between them. The sequencing sample was made of peripheral blood. The chain carries TRBV6-5 and TRBJ2-1; weak D call: TRBD1 (6 bases). The source is a woman between 45 and 60 years old with acute or convalescent COVID-19. CDR3 nucleotides: TGTGCCAGCAGTTCCGGGACAGAGCAGTTCTTC. Its translation: CASSSGTEQFF.